Reported below is one T cell receptor (beta chain). The specificity of this receptor is unknown. No quality values exist for individual bases; no much larger clone is one base distant. The data were obtained in a study of shared clonotypes between healthy human individuals (TCRdb year 2020). Context from the whole study: Two women and a few men aged 18 to 49 years were included in the cohort. For each donor, three plates each were used for CD4 naive and CD4 memory, two plates were used for CD8 naive, and one plate was used for CD8 memory. To estimate repertoire size and how much clonotypes are shared between individuals, the study performed deep sequencing of blood TCR repertoires from a handful of healthy adults. Between about 0.85 and 9.5 billion PBMCs per donor were obtained by leukapheresis. To increase sequencing depth and limit assay-specific biases, different laboratories used diverse techniques to prepare libraries and sequence TCR repertoires.

The CDR3 starts with the cysteine, ends with the phenylalanine, and has 13 residues. Only the CDR3 DNA stays, 39 bases, in frame from base 1. From the germline V gene (reference sequence), CDR1 is PRHDT and CDR2 is FYEKMQ. The germline ends are 7 bases apart after V is trimmed by 2 bases and J by 2 bases. Healthy HIV-negative adults with no recently reported acute infections or vaccinations were included as donors. Every donor was a Caucasian adult living in Nashville, Tennessee, USA. The CD8 memory samples were a combination of magnetically selected CD45RO+ cells and CCR7-negative CD45RA+ effector memory (TemRA) cells. Blood was obtained by leukapheresis, after which PBMCs were separated by Ficoll-Histopaque density gradient centrifugation and cryopreserved in liquid nitrogen vapor phase. Purity and quantity of every magnetically sorted T cell population were checked by analytical flow cytometry. Genomic DNA was isolated from every sorted fraction and measured by UV absorbance on a Nanodrop 2000c.

Using the deep immunoSEQ assay, multiplex PCR amplified TCR CDR3 regions from genomic DNA. For each cell subset, the extracted genomic DNA was distributed evenly across all wells of several immunoSEQ 96-well plates, and each plate served as one replicate. For sorted subsets, about 200 ng genomic DNA, equal to 30,000 to 35,000 T cell genomes, was loaded into each replicate PCR. The purified libraries were quantified using a Qubit 3.0 fluorometer, sized with a Bioanalyzer 2100, and then quantified again using the KAPA Library Quantification kit. Each immunoSEQ 96-well plate was sequenced on its own single-read 150-cycle Illumina NextSeq 550 flow cell. As for the authors' bioinformatics: Because the immunoSEQ output included only junctional sequences and no quality scores, the filtering could not be the same as the filtering used for full-length reads. Sequences were annotated with PyIR, a Python wrapper for IgBLAST v1.9, and V/J genes and CDR3 were assigned using IMGT germline references. Reads were filtered out if the reads had weak V/J assignments (E-value above 1e-6), no CDR3, stop codons, out-of-frame junctions, or ambiguous translated residues. V3J clonotypes were defined by identical inferred V gene, J gene, and CDR3 amino acid sequence. The percentage overlap between two repertoires was calculated by dividing the number of shared unique clonotypes by the size of the smaller repertoire. RTK rarefaction, the Chao1 estimator, and Recon v2.1 estimates of unobserved clonotypes were used to assess repertoire richness. Generation probabilities for all TCRbeta clonotypes obtained by the gDNA method from a handful of donors were computed using OLGA. In TCRdb, the immuneACCESS table is reduced to in-frame sequences with V and J assigned. These tables do not hold every clone; where another copy was compared, an unresolved V gene accounts for under half, and the others remain unexplained. That table furnishes V, J and clone size, whereas the DNA furnished D and trimming. The sample table holds about 380,000 clones, of which 96% were seen once. Around 0.29% of the sample is held by the ten biggest clonotypes.

Overall results and qualifications from the work: Pairwise subsampling indicated that sequencing depth was expected to affect the degree of clonotype sharing among donors. Because the study included a small number of donors, the genetic and exposure-history diversity represented was limited. Incomplete sequencing was indicated by rarefaction of sorted-subset datasets, despite the large sequencing depth. Compared with non-shared clonotypes, the clonotypes found in all four sorted-subset donors had higher generation probabilities. Naive subsets generally had larger estimated clonotype richness than memory subsets did. Sampling was restricted to blood, and TCR repertoires in tissue are likely to differ from TCR repertoires in blood. When a few donors were compared, the shared fraction of clonotypes was around 5% for naive CD4, around 4% for naive CD8, roughly 2.5% for memory CD4, and roughly 0.4% for memory CD8.

The source of this sequence is a young man in good health. The V and J genes are TRBV13 and TRBJ2-7; the D gene cannot be resolved reliably. Sequencing was performed on memory CD8+ T cells sorted from blood. The cell subset or site label here, explained by the study, means: CD45RO+ cells pooled with CCR7-negative TemRA cells. CDR3 region: CASSLMSTYEQYF. The DNA reads TGTGCCAGCAGCTTAATGTCTACCTACGAGCAGTACTTC.